Listed below are T cell receptor beta chains from one sample, sequenced in a study of molecular identifiers for immune sequencing clone quantification. Using its own MiXCR run on the PCR reads, TCRdb lists one record per CDR3 protein. The table shows around 7,800 distinct CDR3 sequences, with about a third occurring only once. The material sequenced was naive CD8+ T cells from blood, with Jurkat cell RNA spiked in. The receptors derive from a human donor in good health. Some libraries in this study had Jurkat cell RNA spiked in. Each CDR3 is given with its conserved first and last residue. Fields, in order: CDR3 DNA, CDR3 protein, J gene, D gene, V gene, clone size. D genes are given only for firm matches. Size tells how often a clone was seen (once, few, many) or the class of an expanded clone, and some rows leave it out.

TGCAGTGCTAGTTCCACTAGCGGGAGTTACGAGCAGTACTTC	CSASSTSGSYEQYF	TRBJ2-7	TRBD2	TRBV20-1	-
TGTGCCAGCAGCTTAGGTGGGAGCGAGCAGTACTTC	CASSLGGSEQYF	TRBJ2-7	-	TRBV7-2	medium-sized
TGTGCCAGCAGCCCTCGTCTAGCGGGAGCTCATTACCAAGAGACCCAGTACTTC	CASSPRLAGAHYQETQYF	TRBJ2-5	TRBD2	TRBV7-9	-
TGTGCCAGCAGCCCTAGCGTTCCGGGACCGGGAAATGAGCAGTTCTTC	CASSPSVPGPGNEQFF	TRBJ2-1	-	TRBV7-2	medium-sized
TGTGCCAGCAGCTTTTCTAATCCTCTAGGAGAGCAGTACTTC	CASSFSNPLGEQYF	TRBJ2-7	-	TRBV7-9	few
TGTGCCAGCAGGGGACTAGCGGGAGCCGGGCAGTTCTTC	CASRGLAGAGQFF	TRBJ2-1	TRBD2	TRBV7-9	few
TGTGCCAGCAGCCGAGGGCCGAACACCGGGGAGCTGTTTTTT	CASSRGPNTGELFF	TRBJ2-2	-	TRBV5-4	few
TGTGCCAGCAGCGGGACAGCCTATCAGCCCCAGCATTTT	CASSGTAYQPQHF	TRBJ1-5	TRBD1	TRBV11-1	-
TGTGCCAGCAGCTTAAACGGGGCAGGGAATGGCTACACCTTC	CASSLNGAGNGYTF	TRBJ1-2	-	TRBV7-6	few
TGTGCCAGCAGTTACCCGGAAGCTGGTTGGGGAGATATCTACGAGCAGTACTTC	CASSYPEAGWGDIYEQYF	TRBJ2-7	-	TRBV28	few
TGTGCCAGTAGTTTTCGGACAGGGATCTACACCGGGGAGCTGTTTTTT	CASSFRTGIYTGELFF	TRBJ2-2	TRBD1	TRBV19	few
TGTGCCCTCAATGACGAGCCGCAGTATTTT	CALNDEPQYF	TRBJ2-3	-	TRBV7-2	-
TGTGCCAGCAACCTACAGGCTACCTACGAGCAGTACTTC	CASNLQATYEQYF	TRBJ2-7	-	TRBV28	-
TGTGCCAGTAGTAGCCGGGACTACTCCTACGAGCAGTACTTC	CASSSRDYSYEQYF	TRBJ2-7	TRBD2	TRBV19	-
TGTGCCAGCAGTCCTCACACGACCTCCTACGGGCAGTACTTC	CASSPHTTSYGQYF	TRBJ2-7	-	TRBV27	-
TGTGCCAGCAGACCCGGGACGGGGAGCTCCTACGAGCAGTACTTC	CASRPGTGSSYEQYF	TRBJ2-7	-	TRBV7-2	medium-sized
TGTGCCGGCAGGCCCTATCCGGCAGATACGCAGTATTTT	CAGRPYPADTQYF	TRBJ2-3	-	TRBV6-5	-
TGTGCCAGCAACGACATCGCGCTCGCAGATACGCAGTATTTT	CASNDIALADTQYF	TRBJ2-3	-	TRBV6-2/TRBV6-3	medium-sized
TGTGCCAGCAGCGAGGGGACTAGCGGGGGACACACAGATACGCAGTATTTT	CASSEGTSGGHTDTQYF	TRBJ2-3	TRBD2	TRBV7-3	few
TGTGCCAGCAGTTTAGGGGGGCCCGATCAGCCCCAGCATTTT	CASSLGGPDQPQHF	TRBJ1-5	-	TRBV12-3/TRBV12-4	few
TGCGCCAGCAGTCCCTATCACCTTCTGATCTACGAGCAGTACTTC	CASSPYHLLIYEQYF	TRBJ2-7	-	TRBV4-3	-
TGTGCCAGCAGCCAAGACCATGAGGCCACTGGGGCCAACGTCCTGACTTTC	CASSQDHEATGANVLTF	TRBJ2-6	-	TRBV14	-
TGTGCCACCAGCAGAGATCAGGTCTCTGGAAACACCATATATTTT	CATSRDQVSGNTIYF	TRBJ1-3	-	TRBV15	-
TGTGCCACCAGTGAGGGGGTCGTCGGTGAAGCTTTCTTT	CATSEGVVGEAFF	TRBJ1-1	-	TRBV24-1	-
TGTGCCAGCAGAAGTCCAGAGACCCAGTACTTC	CASRSPETQYF	TRBJ2-5	-	TRBV28	medium-sized
TGTGCCAGCAGTTTGAGTCGGGGTGACACAGATACGCAGTATTTT	CASSLSRGDTDTQYF	TRBJ2-3	-	TRBV28	medium-sized
TGCAGTGCTAGGCGTCTTGGGGTGCACGAGCAGTACTTC	CSARRLGVHEQYF	TRBJ2-7	-	TRBV20-1	-
TGCAGCGTTGGGGGGGGACAGGGAGTCTCCTACGAGCAGTACTTC	CSVGGGQGVSYEQYF	TRBJ2-7	TRBD1	TRBV29-1	few
TGCAGCGTTGTGGGGGACAGATACCAAGAGACCCAGTACTTC	CSVVGDRYQETQYF	TRBJ2-5	TRBD1	TRBV29-1	-
TGTGCCAGCAGCTTAGCGACGGGACAATTCCCAGATACGCAGTATTTT	CASSLATGQFPDTQYF	TRBJ2-3	-	TRBV7-2	-
TGTGCCAGCAGCTTCACCTACGAGCAGTACTTC	CASSFTYEQYF	TRBJ2-7	-	TRBV7-2	-
TGTGCCAGCAGCCCCCTGCAAGTTAGGCAGGGCAAGTTCTTTGATGGCTACACCTTC	CASSPLQVRQGKFFDGYTF	TRBJ1-2	-	TRBV14	-
TGTGCCAGCAGCCCCGGCTACTCCTCAGGGCTGGAGGCTTACGAGCAGTACTTC	CASSPGYSSGLEAYEQYF	TRBJ2-7	-	TRBV27	few
TGCGCCAGCAGCCAAGGGGACAGATTCTACGAGCAGTACTTC	CASSQGDRFYEQYF	TRBJ2-7	TRBD1	TRBV4-3	few
TGCGCCAGCAGCAACCCCCCAGCGGGAGGGCCGGAAGATACGCAGTATTTT	CASSNPPAGGPEDTQYF	TRBJ2-3	TRBD2	TRBV5-1	medium-sized
TGTGCCAGCAGCTCCGGGACAGGGGCCTACGAGCAGTACTTC	CASSSGTGAYEQYF	TRBJ2-7	TRBD1	TRBV7-6	few
TGTGCCAGTAGCCCCACGGGGTTAGGTCAGCCCCAGCATTTT	CASSPTGLGQPQHF	TRBJ1-5	-	TRBV19	few
TGTGCCAGTAGTGACGAAACCGGGACTCCATTCACAGATACGCAGTGTTTT	CASSDETGTPFTDTQCF	TRBJ2-3	-	TRBV19	once
TGTGCCAGCACTAAACTAGCGGGAGGCCACACAGATACGCAGTATTTT	CASTKLAGGHTDTQYF	TRBJ2-3	TRBD2	TRBV27	few
TGTGCCAGTAGTATTAGCGTGGATACGCAGTATTTT	CASSISVDTQYF	TRBJ2-3	-	TRBV19	-
TGTGCCAGCAGCCAAGATCGCGGATTTTTGGTTGGCAATGAGCAGTTCTTC	CASSQDRGFLVGNEQFF	TRBJ2-1	-	TRBV14	-
TGTGCTCGCAGCGCGACTAGCGGGAGGGCCCCCGGGGAGCTGTTTTTT	CARSATSGRAPGELFF	TRBJ2-2	TRBD2	TRBV7-7	-
TGTGCCAGCAGTTTATCCCGACTAGCGGGAGAATCAGATACGCAGTATTTT	CASSLSRLAGESDTQYF	TRBJ2-3	TRBD2	TRBV28	few
TGTGCCAGCAGTTACAGGGGTAATAATCAGCCCCAGCATTTT	CASSYRGNNQPQHF	TRBJ1-5	TRBD1	TRBV27	few
TGTGCCAGCAGCCACCGGGACAGGGTTTTTTCAGATACGCAGTATTTT	CASSHRDRVFSDTQYF	TRBJ2-3	TRBD1	TRBV7-2	medium-sized
TGTGCCATCAGTGAGTCTGGGCAGGGGGCTTACGAGCAGTACTTC	CAISESGQGAYEQYF	TRBJ2-7	TRBD1	TRBV10-3	-
TGTGCCAGCACCACCCGGGGCTCCTCCTACGAGCAGTACTTC	CASTTRGSSYEQYF	TRBJ2-7	-	TRBV11-2	-
TGTGCCAGCAGCTTAGGGCAGGGTAGCGGAGAGACCCAGTACTTC	CASSLGQGSGETQYF	TRBJ2-5	-	TRBV7-9	-
TGCGCCAGCACCCAATCGGGCTACGAGCAGTACTTC	CASTQSGYEQYF	TRBJ2-7	-	TRBV5-1	-
TGTGCCAGCCCCGGAGCGGACAGACAAGAGACCCAGTACTTC	CASPGADRQETQYF	TRBJ2-5	-	TRBV2	few
TGCGCCAGCAAGCAGGGGGGACAGCCCCAGCATTTT	CASKQGGQPQHF	TRBJ1-5	TRBD1	TRBV10-2	-
TGTGCCAGCAGACCCCTTGGCACAGATACGCAGTATTTT	CASRPLGTDTQYF	TRBJ2-3	-	TRBV4-2	-
TGTGCCAGCACCCTATTGAGCACTGAAGCTTTCTTT	CASTLLSTEAFF	TRBJ1-1	-	TRBV6-1	-
TGTGCCAGCACCTACTGGAACACCGGGGAGCTGTTTTTT	CASTYWNTGELFF	TRBJ2-2	-	TRBV6-2/TRBV6-3	-
TGTGCCAGCAGTGACGGACAGGGGTATCTCGGCTACACCTTC	CASSDGQGYLGYTF	TRBJ1-2	TRBD1	TRBV28	few
TGCAGTGCCCTAGGGCGGGGGAATTCACCCCTCCACTTT	CSALGRGNSPLHF	TRBJ1-6	-	TRBV20-1	few
TGTGCCAGCAGCCCCCCCCCCGGGGAGCTGTTTTTT	CASSPPPGELFF	TRBJ2-2	-	TRBV7-9	medium-sized
TGTGCCAGCAGCCCGCTAGCCCCCTACGAGCAGTACTTC	CASSPLAPYEQYF	TRBJ2-7	-	TRBV28	medium-sized
TGTGCCAGCAGCCCGACTAGCGGGAGCGCAGATACGCGGTATTTT	CASSPTSGSADTRYF	TRBJ2-3	TRBD2	TRBV7-8	once
TGTGCCAGCAGCTTGAGTCAGGGGTCTCAGCCCCAGCATTTT	CASSLSQGSQPQHF	TRBJ1-5	-	TRBV5-6	-